The T cell receptor (beta chain) described here comes from a study of cytomegalovirus exposure and HLA in healthy donors. Study observations and caveats: Specific recognition of CMV antigens was confirmed in vitro for three chains (all CMV-associated). Cytomegalovirus status was reportedly diagnosed by the classifier with high sensitivity and specificity.

Clones were read by immunoSEQ multiplex PCR, and TCRdb kept only the in-frame ones, dropping some. The table records roughly 300,000 clones, roughly 90% of them present only once. The donors were members of the validation cohort comprising 120 subjects, separate from the approximately 710-subject first cohort. CDR3 length: 16 amino acids. V lost 6 bases and J lost 7; bases outside the gene matches: 13. Germline CDR1 and CDR2: KGHSH and LQKENI. As concerns this clone: Its antigen is as yet unknown.

The receptor was isolated from a woman younger than 30 in good health and CMV-seronegative. The sequencing input was PBMCs. The gene calls are TRBV18 and TRBJ2-1, with 9 bases lining up with TRBD1. The CDR3 coding sequence is TGTGCCAGCTCTCTCATCGGACAGGGGCAAGGGAATGAGCAGTTCTTC. Translated: CASSLIGQGQGNEQFF.